The 7 T cell receptor beta chains listed next were all sequenced from one sample in a study of blood T cell repertoires in COVID-19. Profiled with immunoSEQ multiplex PCR; TCRdb holds only in-frame clones, not every one. Of about 98,000 clones in the sample, 70% to 80% were seen once. Sequenced: peripheral blood. All receptors derive from a man aged 65-85 years with acute or convalescent COVID-19.

This clone appeared a few times. The rearrangement uses TRBV15 and TRBJ2-7; maybe TRBD2 (6 bases). In germline, CDR1 is LNHNV, CDR2 YYDKDF (reference sequence). The CDR3 has 16 residues. Between the trimmed V and J ends, which lost 0 bases and 5 bases, there was a span of 17 bases. The CDR3 coding sequence is TGTGCCACCAGCAGAGAAAGAAGGACGGGCGGGAACGAGCAGTACTTC. This gives the protein CATSRERRTGGNEQYF.

The chain joins TRBV6-5 to TRBJ2-7; the D gene is possibly TRBD1 (6 bases). CDR3 length: 12 amino acids. Germline V gene data show CDR1 as MNHEY and CDR2 as SVGAGI. The V and J ends lost 5 bases and 3 bases respectively, with 8 bases between them. CDR3 protein: CASSRDIYEQYF. CDR3 in DNA: TGTGCCAGCAGTCGGGACATCTACGAGCAGTACTTC.

The rearrangement joins TRBV3-1 (or the pseudogene TRBV3-2) to TRBJ2-4, with a tentative D call TRBD2 (6 bases). Germline CDR1 reads LGHDT; CDR2 reads YNNKEL (reference sequence). The CDR3 sequence is 16 residues long. Trimming shortened V by 3 bases and J by 1 base, and 13 bases separated the two germline ends. DNA of the CDR3: TGTGCCAGCAGCCAGGGAGGCCCCTATGCCAAAAACATTCAGTACTTC. It encodes CASSQGGPYAKNIQYF.

J is TRBJ2-1 and V is TRBV18; 7 bases align to TRBD1. Germline V CDR1 and CDR2: KGHSH, LQKENI. The CDR3 extends over 14 amino acids. V lost 7 bases to trimming and J lost 6 bases; unmatched junction nucleotides: 9. The CDR3 protein is CASLEDRNLNEQFF. In nucleotides, the CDR3 is TGTGCCAGCTTAGAGGACAGGAACCTCAATGAGCAGTTCTTC.

The rearrangement links TRBV19 to TRBJ2-4, with 9 positions matching TRBD1. The junction had 15 bases not matched to a gene; V was cut back by 6 bases and J by 0 bases. Germline-derived CDR1 and CDR2 are LNHDA and SQIVND (reference sequence). The CDR3 is 19 residues long. CDR3 coding DNA: TGTGCCAGTAGATTGACAGGGGGGATCTTCGATCTAGCCAAAAACATTCAGTACTTC. Residues: CASRLTGGIFDLAKNIQYF. The full variable domain, its missing parts supplied by reference TRBV19 and TRBJ2-4, is DGGITQSPKYLFRKEGQNVTLSCEQNLNHDAMYWYRQDPGQGLRLIYYSQIVNDFQKGDIAEGYSVSREKKESFPLTVTSAQKNPTAFYLCASRLTGGIFDLAKNIQYFGAGTRLSVL.

V is TRBV3-1 (or the pseudogene TRBV3-2) and J is TRBJ2-2; D remains unclear. Per the germline V gene, CDR1 is LGHDT and CDR2 is YNNKEL (reference sequence). With 5 bases removed from V and 7 bases from J, the gap between germline ends came to 8 bases. The CDR3 sequence is 12 residues long. CDR3 sequence (DNA): TGTGCCAGCAGCTTAGAGCGCGGGGAGCTGTTTTTT. Translation: CASSLERGELFF.

The J gene is TRBJ1-4, the V gene TRBV6-1, with 8 nucleotides matching TRBD1. The CDR3 is made up of 14 amino acids. Germline assignment: CDR1 MNHNS and CDR2 SASEGT. J gave up 11 bases and V 3 bases, and 8 bases lay outside the gene matches. The CDR3 region is CASSDRTGTWKLFF. CDR3 DNA: TGTGCCAGCAGTGACAGGACAGGGACCTGGAAACTGTTTTTT.